The 20 T cell receptor beta chains given below trace back to one sample, sequenced in a study of blood T cell repertoires in COVID-19. The protocol was immunoSEQ multiplex PCR, while the TCRdb copy is restricted to in-frame clones and leaves out a portion. The sample carries 75,000 to 95,000 clones, roughly 90% recorded once. Sequences were obtained from peripheral blood. These receptors all stem from a man aged 45-65 years with active COVID-19.

This sequence joins TRBV10-2 and TRBJ2-1; 8 nucleotides match TRBD2. The CDR3 is made up of 14 amino acids. Trimming at V came to 6 bases and at J to 1 base, leaving 2 bases not matched to a gene. CDR1 and CDR2 (germline): WSHSY, SAAADI. CDR3 nucleotides: TGCGCCAGCAGCGGGAGGGCATCCTACAATGAGCAGTTCTTC. Translated: CASSGRASYNEQFF.

The chain employs TRBV2 and TRBJ1-3, with a weak D call TRBD1 (5 bases). V dropped 8 bases and J dropped 8 bases, with 7 bases sitting between them. CDR1 and CDR2 from the germline V gene are SNHLY and FYNNEI. The CDR3 runs to 10 residues. CDR3 coding DNA: TGTGCCAGCCGGGGGGACACCATATATTTT. Amino acid sequence: CASRGDTIYF.

The chain couples TRBV2 to TRBJ2-4; D might be TRBD1 (6 bases). The CDR3 loop spans 16 amino acids. V was cut by 6 bases and J by 1 base, with 16 bases left in between. CDR1 and CDR2 from the germline V gene are SNHLY and FYNNEI. CDR3: CASRGAGVEAKNIQYF. The CDR3 coding sequence is TGTGCCAGCAGAGGGGCAGGGGTTGAGGCCAAAAACATTCAGTACTTC.

V gene TRBV18 combines with J gene TRBJ1-5, with D unclear. Germline loops: CDR1 KGHSH, CDR2 LQKENI. The CDR3 is made up of 12 amino acids. Trimming removed 3 bases at V and 4 bases at J, with 4 bases between. CDR3 bases: TGTGCCAGCTCACCCCCTAATCAGCCCCAGCATTTT. It translates to CASSPPNQPQHF.

The chain employs TRBV28 and TRBJ2-3; 9 nucleotides line up with TRBD2. Germline V gene lookup returns CDR1 MDHEN and CDR2 SYDVKM. There are 14 residues in the CDR3. The J segment lost 4 bases and the V segment lost 6 bases, leaving 5 bases of the junction unmatched. The CDR3 region is CASRASGDADTQYF. The CDR3 nucleotides read TGTGCCAGCAGAGCTAGCGGGGATGCAGATACGCAGTATTTT.

The V and J genes are TRBV30 and TRBJ1-5, with D unclear. Trimming stripped 0 bases from V and 1 base from J, with 10 bases between. Germline V gives CDR1 GTSNPN, CDR2 SVGIG (reference sequence). This CDR3 is built from 15 residues. CDR3 protein: CAWSVGGSSNQPQHF. The DNA of the CDR3 is TGTGCCTGGAGTGTAGGAGGATCGAGCAATCAGCCCCAGCATTTT.

V and J are TRBV28 and TRBJ2-5; 8 nucleotides line up with TRBD2. The CDR3 runs 15 residues. Unmatched junction bases numbered 11, after V lost 6 bases and J lost 5 bases. The germline CDR1 and CDR2 sequences are MDHEN and SYDVKM. The CDR3 DNA reads TGTGCCAGCAGCCTCGCGGGGGGCGCGGTTGAGACCCAGTACTTC. This encodes CASSLAGGAVETQYF.

The chain employs TRBV12-5 and TRBJ2-1; no reliable D call. The germline CDR1 and CDR2 sequences are LGHNT and FRNRAP. With 2 bases removed from V and 0 bases from J, the gap between germline ends came to 5 bases. This CDR3 is built from 14 residues. CDR3 sequence: CASGLWSSYNEQFF. The CDR3 DNA reads as TGTGCTAGTGGTTTGTGGAGCTCCTACAATGAGCAGTTCTTC. Complete variable domain (other parts from reference TRBV12-5 and TRBJ2-1): DARVTQTPRHKVTEMGQEVTMRCQPILGHNTVFWYRQTMMQGLELLAYFRNRAPLDDSGMPKDRFSAEMPDATLATLKIQPSEPRDSAVYFCASGLWSSYNEQFFGPGTRLTVL.

The rearrangement links TRBV27 to TRBJ2-7; D gene unclear. Germline assignment: CDR1 MNHEY and CDR2 SMNVEV (reference sequence). Trimming cost V 3 bases and J 6 bases, with 6 bases left between them. The CDR3 spans 11 residues. The CDR3 here is CASSLALEQYF. The CDR3 coding sequence is TGTGCCAGCAGTTTGGCTCTCGAGCAGTACTTC.

The rearrangement uses TRBV28 and TRBJ2-4, with TRBD1 matching 9 bases. CDR1 and CDR2 from the germline V gene are MDHEN and SYDVKM. Trimming at V came to 5 bases and at J to 1 base, leaving 3 bases not matched to a gene. This CDR3 has 15 residues. The CDR3: CASSRDRVAKNIQYF. CDR3 DNA sequence: TGTGCCAGCAGTCGGGACAGGGTTGCCAAAAACATTCAGTACTTC.

The rearrangement links TRBV7-2 to TRBJ2-1; 10 nucleotides agree with TRBD1. Germline assignment: CDR1 SGHTA and CDR2 FQGNSA. V dropped 5 bases and J dropped 9; count of bases not matched to a gene: 10. This CDR3 has 15 residues. The CDR3 nucleotides are TGTGCCAGCAGCGAGGAGACAGGGGGCGTCGGTGAGCAGTTCTTC. Its translation is CASSEETGGVGEQFF.

V is TRBV6-1 and J is TRBJ1-1, with TRBD1 matching 9 bases. Germline V lookup: CDR1 MNHNS, CDR2 SASEGT. The junction had 8 bases not matched to a gene; V was cut back by 1 base and J by 11 bases. The CDR3 totals 14 residues. DNA of the CDR3: TGTGCCAGCAGTGAAGGGATGCACAGGGGGCTGGCTTTCTTT. It is translated as CASSEGMHRGLAFF.

This rearrangement joins TRBV28 to TRBJ2-7; 8 positions match TRBD2. The CDR3 spans 14 residues. The V gene's germline CDR1 is MDHEN and CDR2 SYDVKM. Losses at the gene ends were 7 bases for V and 6 bases for J; bases not matched to a gene: 11. CDR3 bases: TGTGCCAGCAAACCGAGGACTAGCTTTTCCGAGCAGTACTTC. Translating it yields CASKPRTSFSEQYF.

The genes are TRBV19 and TRBJ1-5, with 8 bases identical to TRBD1. Germline lookup yields CDR1 LNHDA and CDR2 SQIVND (reference sequence). The CDR3 is made up of 19 amino acids. The trim removed 5 bases at V and 0 bases at J, leaving 15 bases unmatched. The CDR3: CASSPGGRSFTYSNQPQHF. CDR3 DNA: TGTGCCAGTAGTCCAGGGGGCAGGTCCTTCACATATAGCAATCAGCCCCAGCATTTT.

The chain is built from TRBV27 and TRBJ1-2, with 11 bases matching TRBD1. The CDR3 has 16 residues. Germline V lookup: CDR1 MNHEY, CDR2 SMNVEV (reference sequence). After removal of 4 bases from V and 7 bases from J, the junction contained 11 bases not matched to a gene. The CDR3 DNA sequence: TGTGCCAGCAGTTCGGGACAGGGGGTTAGGAACGTTGGCTACACCTTC. This sequence encodes CASSSGQGVRNVGYTF.

As DNA, the CDR3 is TGCGCCAGCAGCTTTAGGACTAGCGGGACTTACGGGGAGCTGTTTTTT. Translation gives CASSFRTSGTYGELFF. The chain recombines TRBV5-1 with TRBJ2-2, with 12 bases aligning to TRBD2. The CDR3 sequence is 16 residues long. After removal of 2 bases from V and 7 bases from J, the junction contained 6 bases not matched to a gene. Germline CDR1 reads SGHRS; CDR2 reads YFSETQ.

This clone was recorded once. The genes are TRBV28 and TRBJ1-5; 11 bases match TRBD1. Germline CDR1 is MDHEN and CDR2 is SYDVKM. V lost 4 bases, J lost 9 bases, and 11 bases stayed unmatched. The CDR3 covers 16 residues. As DNA, the CDR3 is TGTGCCAGCAGTTCCCGGACAGGGGGCGCCTTTATGCCCCAGCATTTT. Protein: CASSSRTGGAFMPQHF.

This chain's CDR3 is CASSDRVNYGYTF. DNA of the CDR3: TGTGCCAGCAGTGACAGGGTAAACTATGGCTACACCTTC. The chain combines TRBV28 with TRBJ1-2; 7 nucleotides align to TRBD1. This CDR3 region has 13 residues. Trimming removed 5 bases from V and 2 bases from J; junction bases left unmatched: 2. Germline CDR1 MDHEN, CDR2 SYDVKM.

The gene calls are TRBV5-5 and TRBJ1-1; D possibly corresponds to TRBD1 (5 bases). The CDR3 has 15 amino acids. V lost 4 bases to trimming and J lost 0 bases, with 13 bases between them. From germline, CDR1 is SGHKS and CDR2 YYEKEE (reference sequence). The DNA for the CDR3 is TGTGCCAGCAGCCTGGCGAACAGGTTGAACACTGAAGCTTTCTTT. Protein sequence: CASSLANRLNTEAFF.

Only a few counts were recorded for this clone. The chain joins TRBV9 to TRBJ2-1, with TRBD1 matching 7 bases. Looked up from germline, CDR1 is SGDLS and CDR2 is YYNGEE. CDR3 length: 13 amino acids. Germline trimming cut 0 bases from V and 9 bases from J; bases unmatched to any gene: 3. CDR3 DNA: TGTGCCAGCAGCGTAGGAGGGGGCGGTGAGCAGTTCTTC. Its protein is CASSVGGGGEQFF.